This TCR beta chain emerged from a study of STAT5B mutations in CD4+ large granular lymphocyte leukemia. About this clone: Its antigen is not known.

Study-wide points: Compared with healthy controls (2/35), patient top clones favored TRBV06 (8/27). Data were not HLA-matched across samples. Without putative leukemic clones, patient CD4-sorted repertoires remained more clonal than healthy CD4+ repertoires.

Original data processing: The detection floor for productive clonotype frequency was 2.59 x 10-5. TCRdb keeps only in-frame clones here, not all; method: immunoSEQ multiplex PCR. V, J and clone size derive from that table, while D and trimming were established from the DNA sequence. The table lists around 30,000 clones, around 76% of them singletons, with roughly 0.29% in the top ten. The CDR3 extends over 13 amino acids. V gave up 1 base and J gave up 4 bases, with 8 bases separating them. Germline loops: CDR1 SGHNT, CDR2 YYREEE (reference sequence). This clonotype was obtained from a human donor in good health. The rearrangement uses TRBV5-4 and TRBJ1-2; a weak D match, TRBD1 (5 bases). Sequenced sample: CD4+ T cells from blood buffy coats. The CDR3 nucleotides are TGTGCCAGCAGCTTGTCAGGGTTCTATGGCTACACCTTC. This codes for CASSLSGFYGYTF.